The present T cell receptor (beta chain) was sequenced within a study of CD8 T cells in ankylosing spondylitis. Each TCR beta library was made by quantitative 5'-RACE that incorporated molecular barcodes. Using its own MiXCR run on the 5' RACE reads, TCRdb lists one record per CDR3 protein. The table has 700,000 to 850,000 distinct CDR3 sequences, about 11% seen once; the top ten hold 0.51%. This clonotype was picked up a small number of times. What it binds is not known. Study-wide points: Earlier literature documents some of the motif variants in reactive arthritis synovial fluid and blood. Ankylosing spondylitis blood appeared to carry a characteristic TCR beta motif of roughly 8 highly homologous variants. Matched ankylosing spondylitis synovial fluid reportedly contained a significantly enriched population of disease-linked clones.

This sequence was found in a male donor with ankylosing spondylitis. The sequencing input was blood, either unsorted or a sorted T cell fraction (not recorded which).

Written as DNA, the CDR3 is TGTGCCAGCAGCCGCTCGGGGGGCGGGGAGCAGTACTTC. This encodes CASSRSGGGEQYF. V and J are TRBV6-1 and TRBJ2-7; D might be TRBD2 (7 bases). This CDR3 spans 13 amino acids. The germline CDR1 and CDR2 sequences are MNHNS and SASEGT. V lost 6 bases to trimming and J lost 7 bases, with 16 bases between them.